A selection of T cell receptor beta chains follows, all from one sample in a study of molecular identifiers for immune sequencing clone quantification. TCRdb itself ran the PCR reads through MiXCR, one entry per CDR3 protein. The data show about 97,000 distinct CDR3 sequences, 20% to 30% seen once. Specimen: naive CD8+ T cells from blood, with Jurkat cell RNA spiked in. The receptors stem from a human donor in good health. Some libraries in this study had Jurkat cell RNA spiked in. Both conserved end residues are part of each CDR3. D genes are given only for firm matches. Only part of the rows carry a size: once, few, many, or a class if the clone is expanded.

TGTGCCAGCAGCTTCTGGGGCACTGGAAACACCATATATTTT	CASSFWGTGNTIYF	NA	TRBV11-1	TRBJ1-3	NA
TGTGCCAGCAGCTGGGGGGACGTTACAGATACGCAGTATTTT	CASSWGDVTDTQYF	NA	TRBV7-9	TRBJ2-3	many
TGTGCCATCACAAGCGGGACCGCCTTGGATGAGCAGTTCTTC	CAITSGTALDEQFF	TRBD2	TRBV11-3	TRBJ2-1	many
TGCAGTGCTCCGGGAGTGAACACTGAAGCTTTCTTT	CSAPGVNTEAFF	NA	TRBV20-1	TRBJ1-1	many
TGCGCCAGCAGCCCAGGACAGAACTCCTACGAGCAGTACTTC	CASSPGQNSYEQYF	NA	TRBV5-1	TRBJ2-7	many
TGTGCCTGGAGTGTAACGGGGAGGACCGACGAAAAACTGTTTTTT	CAWSVTGRTDEKLFF	NA	TRBV30	TRBJ1-4	many
TGTGCCAGTAGTATAGATCCGGGGACAGGACTAAAAGGTGGTGAGCAGTTCTTC	CASSIDPGTGLKGGEQFF	TRBD1	TRBV19	TRBJ2-1	few
TGCAGCGTTGACAGGGGCAGAGATACGCAGTATTTT	CSVDRGRDTQYF	NA	TRBV29-1	TRBJ2-3	NA
TGTGCCCGCAGTGAAGTCTACTGGGACGCTCAGCCCCAGCATTTT	CARSEVYWDAQPQHF	NA	TRBV6-1	TRBJ1-5	once
TGTGCCAGCAGTTTTGGTAGCGGGCGATTAGATACGCAGTATTTT	CASSFGSGRLDTQYF	TRBD2	TRBV28	TRBJ2-3	many
TGTGCCAGCAGTTACTCGACTAGCGGGGGTGTGAGCACAGATACGCAGTATTTT	CASSYSTSGGVSTDTQYF	TRBD2	TRBV6-5	TRBJ2-3	many
TGTGCCAGCAGGGAAGGACTAGCGGGGCCCCTGGAGCAGTACTTC	CASREGLAGPLEQYF	TRBD2	TRBV2	TRBJ2-7	many
TGTGCCAGCAGCTCAGCTCTACGCCAAGAAACCCAGTACTTC	CASSSALRQETQYF	NA	TRBV7-2	TRBJ2-5	NA
TGTGCCAGCAGCCAAGCTAGCGGGTCCTACAATGAGCAGTTCTTC	CASSQASGSYNEQFF	TRBD2	TRBV4-2	TRBJ2-1	many
TGTGTCAGCAGCGCCGGACAGGGGGCCTACGAGCAGTACTTC	CVSSAGQGAYEQYF	TRBD1	TRBV9	TRBJ2-7	NA
TGCGCCAGCAGCTACTACAGGGGCCCCTACGAGCAGTACTTC	CASSYYRGPYEQYF	TRBD1	TRBV4-1	TRBJ2-7	few
TGTGCCTGGAGTAGGACGGCGAACACTGAAGCTTTCTTT	CAWSRTANTEAFF	NA	TRBV30	TRBJ1-1	many
TGTGCCAGCAGTTCGTACTATGGCTACACCTTC	CASSSYYGYTF	NA	TRBV6-2/TRBV6-3	TRBJ1-2	NA
TGTGCCAGCACGGTTTCGTTAGGGACAGACGCCCTCCGTGGGACAGATACGCAGTATTTT	CASTVSLGTDALRGTDTQYF	TRBD1	TRBV6-2/TRBV6-3	TRBJ2-3	few
TGTGCCAGCAGCTTACGTGACGACGAGTATCAGCCCCAGCATTTT	CASSLRDDEYQPQHF	NA	TRBV7-2	TRBJ1-5	many
TGCGCCAGCAGCTTGCTTAGCGGGGACTACGAGCAGTACTTC	CASSLLSGDYEQYF	TRBD2	TRBV5-1	TRBJ2-7	many
TGTGCCAGCAGTTTACACGGACTAGCTTCCGAGCAGTACTTC	CASSLHGLASEQYF	TRBD2	TRBV27	TRBJ2-7	NA
TGCAGTGTTAGAGTGTCCGGGACAGGGAACACTGAAGCTTTCTTT	CSVRVSGTGNTEAFF	TRBD1	TRBV20-1	TRBJ1-1	few